This T cell receptor beta chain was sequenced in a study of CD8+CD57+ T cells in acquired aplastic anemia. TCR beta VDJ and CDR3 were profiled, and genomic DNA was the template. TCRdb fed the reads into MiXCR, producing one record per CDR3 protein. The sample carries around 170,000 distinct CDR3 sequences, around 45% recorded once. V dropped 3 bases and J dropped 2 bases, with 14 bases sitting between them. Germline V CDR1 and CDR2: SNHLY, FYNNEI. This CDR3 has 15 amino acids. CD8+CD57+ cell expansion had been shown by flow cytometry in patients chosen for sequencing. The chain recombines TRBV2 with TRBJ2-7; either TRBD1 or TRBD2 may fit D (6 bases each). The sequenced sample was sorted CD4+, CD8+, or CD8+CD57+ T cells (not recorded which) from PBMCs. The origin of this receptor is a human donor with aplastic anemia. The CDR3 DNA reads as TGTGCCAGCAGTGAGGGGGGACACCCAACCTACGAGCAGTACTTC. Encoded protein: CASSEGGHPTYEQYF. The variable domain in full, completed from reference TRBV2 and TRBJ2-7, reads EPEVTQTPSHQVTQMGQEVILRCVPISNHLYFYWYRQILGQKVEFLVSFYNNEISEKSEIFDDQFSVERPDGSNFTLKIRSTKLEDSAMYFCASSEGGHPTYEQYFGPGTRLTVT.